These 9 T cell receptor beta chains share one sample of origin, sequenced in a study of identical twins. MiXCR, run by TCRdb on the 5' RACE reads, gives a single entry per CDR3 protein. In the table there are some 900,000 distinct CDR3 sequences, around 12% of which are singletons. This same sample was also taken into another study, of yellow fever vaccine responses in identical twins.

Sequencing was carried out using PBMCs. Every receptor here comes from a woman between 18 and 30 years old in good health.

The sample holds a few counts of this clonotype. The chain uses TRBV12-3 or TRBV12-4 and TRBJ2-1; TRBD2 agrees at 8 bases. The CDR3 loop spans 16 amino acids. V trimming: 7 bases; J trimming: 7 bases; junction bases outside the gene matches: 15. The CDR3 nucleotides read TGTGCCAGCACCGAGGGGGGACTAGGTACGACGAATGAGCAGTTCTTC. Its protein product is CASTEGGLGTTNEQFF.

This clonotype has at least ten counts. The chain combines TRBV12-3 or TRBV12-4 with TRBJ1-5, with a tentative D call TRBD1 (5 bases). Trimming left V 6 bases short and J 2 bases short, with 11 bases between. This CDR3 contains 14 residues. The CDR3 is CASRLGTGNQPQHF. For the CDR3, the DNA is TGTGCCAGCAGACTCGGGACGGGCAATCAGCCCCAGCATTTT.

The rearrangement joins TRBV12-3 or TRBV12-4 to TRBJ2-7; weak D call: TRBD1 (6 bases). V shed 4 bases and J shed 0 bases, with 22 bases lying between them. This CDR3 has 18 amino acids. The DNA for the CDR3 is TGTGCCAGCAGTTCTGCGCTTTTACAGGGCCCTTTCTCCTACGAGCAGTACTTC. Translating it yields CASSSALLQGPFSYEQYF.

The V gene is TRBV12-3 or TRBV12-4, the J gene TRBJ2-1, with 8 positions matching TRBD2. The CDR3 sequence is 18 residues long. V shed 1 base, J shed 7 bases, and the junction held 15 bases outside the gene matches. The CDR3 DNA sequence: TGTGCCAGCAGTTTAGGGGCTGGCGGGAGGCTTTTAAGGAATGAGCAGTTCTTC. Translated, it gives CASSLGAGGRLLRNEQFF.

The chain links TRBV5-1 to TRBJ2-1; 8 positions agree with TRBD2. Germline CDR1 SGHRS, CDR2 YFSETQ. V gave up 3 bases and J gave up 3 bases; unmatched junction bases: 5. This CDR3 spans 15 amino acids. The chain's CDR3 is CASSSRAGDYNEQFF. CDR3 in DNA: TGCGCCAGCAGCTCCCGAGCGGGAGACTACAATGAGCAGTTCTTC.

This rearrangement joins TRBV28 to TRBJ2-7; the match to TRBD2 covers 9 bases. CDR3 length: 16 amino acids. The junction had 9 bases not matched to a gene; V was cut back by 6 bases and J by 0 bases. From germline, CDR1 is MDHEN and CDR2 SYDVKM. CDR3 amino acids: CASSSASGTFSYEQYF. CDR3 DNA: TGTGCCAGCAGCTCCGCTAGCGGGACGTTCTCCTACGAGCAGTACTTC. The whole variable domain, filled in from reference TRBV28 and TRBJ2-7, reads DVKVTQSSRYLVKRTGEKVFLECVQDMDHENMFWYRQDPGLGLRLIYFSYDVKMKEKGDIPEGYSVSREKKERFSLILESASTNQTSMYLCASSSASGTFSYEQYFGPGTRLTVT.

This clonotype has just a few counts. The CDR3 region has the DNA TGTGCCAGCAGCCCCTGGGGGGCGGTTGGGAACGAGCAGTACTTC. The encoded protein is CASSPWGAVGNEQYF. The gene calls are TRBV7-9 and TRBJ2-7, with D possibly being TRBD1 or TRBD2 (6 bases each). Germline CDR1 reads SEHNR; CDR2 reads FQNEAQ (reference sequence). Deletions cut 5 bases from V and 5 bases from J, with 19 bases between. CDR3 length: 15 residues.

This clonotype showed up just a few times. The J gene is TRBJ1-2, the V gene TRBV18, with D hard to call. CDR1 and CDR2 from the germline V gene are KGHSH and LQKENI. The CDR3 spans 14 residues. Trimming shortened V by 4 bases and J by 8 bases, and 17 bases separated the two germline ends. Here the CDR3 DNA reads TGTGCCAGCTCACTTAGAGACCTACCGCGGGGCTACACCTTC. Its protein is CASSLRDLPRGYTF.

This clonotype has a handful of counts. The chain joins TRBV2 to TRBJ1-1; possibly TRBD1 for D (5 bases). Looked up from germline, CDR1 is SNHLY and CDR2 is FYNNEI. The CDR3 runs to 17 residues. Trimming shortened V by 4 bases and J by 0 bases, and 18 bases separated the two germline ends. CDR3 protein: CASSGERAAGVNTEAFF. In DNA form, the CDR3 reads TGTGCCAGCAGTGGGGAGAGGGCGGCGGGGGTGAACACTGAAGCTTTCTTT.